The 26 T cell receptor beta chains reported below all come from one sample, sequenced in a study of blood T cells in healthy people across ages. Primers used in a second PCR of roughly 6 to 11 cycles were a sample-barcoded 5' primer and a J-beta primer mix. TCRdb itself ran the 5' RACE reads through MiXCR, one entry per CDR3 protein. The sample carries 800,000 to 950,000 distinct CDR3 sequences, just under 30% recorded once. The same sample was also used in a study of T cells of mothers and their children.

The source material was blood. The receptors come from a woman aged 40 to 50 in good health.

This chain joins TRBV28 and TRBJ1-5, with a tentative D call TRBD1 (5 bases). Trimming removed 11 bases at V and 4 bases at J, with 15 bases between. Germline V gives CDR1 MDHEN, CDR2 SYDVKM. The CDR3 covers 13 residues. The CDR3 loop reads CAGSGGGNQPQHF. As DNA, the CDR3 is TGTGCCGGATCTGGGGGTGGGAATCAGCCCCAGCATTTT.

The table lists this clonotype with a few counts. One end of the junction varies from germline; a read error may be responsible. The chain uses TRBV12-3 or TRBV12-4 and TRBJ1-4; 7 bases fit TRBD1. This CDR3 is 13 amino acids long. The DNA of the CDR3 is TGTGCCGGCAGTACCGGCCAACAGGGGCAACTGTTTTTT. This codes for CAGSTGQQGQLFF.

This clonotype was picked up many times. The genes are TRBV11-2 and TRBJ2-6; a possible D gene is TRBD1 (6 bases). The V gene's germline CDR1 is SGHAT and CDR2 FQNNGV. CDR3 size: 19 residues. Trimming took off 3 bases at V and 0 bases at J, with 18 bases between the two ends. CDR3 nucleotides: TGTGCCAGCAGCTTTATAAGGGGGACGTCCAGCTCTGGGGCCAACGTCCTGACTTTC. It translates to CASSFIRGTSSSGANVLTF. Filled out from reference TRBV11-2 and TRBJ2-6, the complete variable domain reads EAGVAQSPRYKIIEKRQSVAFWCNPISGHATLYWYQQILGQGPKLLIQFQNNGVVDDSQLPKDRFSAERLKGVDSTLKIQPAKLEDSAVYLCASSFIRGTSSSGANVLTFGAGSRLTVL.

A note on this clonotype: Given a much more abundant clone one base away, this may be a read error. This chain uses TRBV28 with TRBJ2-1; D gene ambiguous. Looked up from germline, CDR1 is MDHEN and CDR2 is SYDVKM. This CDR3 has 13 amino acids. The CDR3 protein is CASSLGNYDEQFF. CDR3 bases: TGTGCCAGCAGTTTGGGGAACTACGATGAGCAGTTCTTC.

This clonotype was seen once. V usage is TRBV5-1 and J usage is TRBJ1-1; the match to TRBD1 covers 7 bases. V was clipped by 3 bases and J by 9 bases; unmatched bases: 11. The CDR3 totals 14 residues. Germline values: CDR1 SGHRS, CDR2 YFSETQ. DNA for the CDR3: TGCGCCAGCAGCTGGGCCTACGACAGGGCTCAAGCTTTCTTT. Its translation is CASSWAYDRAQAFF.

CDR3 in amino acids: CASSLTRGGRNTDTQYF. CDR3 bases: TGTGCCAGCAGTTTGACCCGGGGGGGCCGAAACACAGATACGCAGTATTTT. The chain has TRBV27 and TRBJ2-3; 8 bases are shared with TRBD2. Per the germline V gene, CDR1 is MNHEY and CDR2 is SMNVEV (reference sequence). V was pared by 3 bases and J by 2 bases, with 10 bases of the junction left unmatched. CDR3 length: 17 amino acids.

On this clonotype: A much larger clone differs from this one at a single base, so this may be a read error. Here the CDR3 DNA reads TGCAGTGCTCCGGAGGGGGGGGTAACCTACGAGCAGTACTTC. As protein: CSAPEGGVTYEQYF. The rearrangement uses TRBV20-1 and TRBJ2-7; D might be TRBD2 (7 bases). Looked up from germline, CDR1 is DFQATT and CDR2 is SNEGSKA (reference sequence). V was cut by 5 bases and J by 2 bases, with 16 bases left in between. This CDR3 is 14 amino acids long.

This clonotype appeared a few times. The rearrangement links TRBV19 to TRBJ1-2; no firm D call. The V end was cut by 5 bases, the J end by 6 bases, with 16 bases between. Germline CDR1 LNHDA, CDR2 SQIVND (reference sequence). The CDR3 is 14 amino acids. The CDR3 loop reads CASSLRERVDGYTF. The CDR3 DNA reads TGTGCCAGTAGTTTACGGGAGAGAGTGGATGGCTACACCTTC.

This clonotype appeared a few times. The V and J genes are TRBV28 and TRBJ2-1; possible D gene TRBD2, 6 bases. The V and J ends lost 7 bases and 7 bases respectively, with 17 bases between them. The CDR3 consists of 14 residues. CDR1 and CDR2 from the germline V gene are MDHEN and SYDVKM. CDR3 residues: CASIGTRGTNEQFF. Here the CDR3 DNA reads TGTGCCAGCATAGGGACTCGGGGCACAAATGAGCAGTTCTTC.

The chain links TRBV2 to TRBJ2-1, with TRBD2 matching over 8 bases. V was pared by 7 bases and J by 3 bases, with 8 bases of the junction left unmatched. This CDR3 spans 15 amino acids. CDR1 SNHLY and CDR2 FYNNEI come from the germline V gene. CDR3 nucleotide sequence: TGTGCCAGCAAGGATCAACTAGCGGACTACAATGAGCAGTTCTTC. This codes for CASKDQLADYNEQFF.

To note about this clonotype: A much larger clone is a single base away; this may be a read error. The chain uses TRBV7-2 and TRBJ2-7, with 7 bases lining up with TRBD2. V shed 4 bases, J shed 6 bases, and the junction held 6 bases outside the gene matches. CDR3 length equals 13 residues. Germline V gene lookup returns CDR1 SGHTA and CDR2 FQGNSA. CDR3: CASSYLGTTEQYF. In DNA form, the CDR3 reads TGTGCCAGCAGCTACCTCGGGACTACCGAGCAGTACTTC.

This clonotype has more than one count but fewer than ten. The chain couples TRBV20-1 to TRBJ1-2, with 7 bases identical to TRBD1. The CDR3 has 15 amino acids. The germline CDR1 and CDR2 sequences are DFQATT and SNEGSKA (reference sequence). V trimming: 0 bases; J trimming: 8 bases; junction bases outside the gene matches: 12. The CDR3 sequence is CSARDRGQSPIGYTF. As DNA, the CDR3 is TGCAGTGCTAGAGATCGGGGACAGAGCCCGATCGGCTACACCTTC.

Comment on this clonotype: Germline is not matched at one junction end, which may reflect a read error. CDR3 sequence: CASSQPHRGRLGNTRELFF. The CDR3 DNA reads TGCGCCAGCAGCCAGCCCCACAGGGGGCGTCTAGGGAACACCAGGGAGCTGTTTTTT. V and J are TRBV4-1 and TRBJ2-2, with 9 positions matching TRBD1. CDR3 length equals 19 residues. Germline V gene sequence: CDR1 MGHRA, CDR2 YSYEKL.

A word on this clonotype: This may be a read error, as it is one base from a much larger clone. The conserved phenylalanine or tryptophan normally closing the CDR3 is absent here, so this likely arose from a read error. The V gene is TRBV11-2, the J gene TRBJ2-5, with D perhaps TRBD1 (5 bases). V dropped 1 base and J dropped 4 bases, with 13 bases sitting between them. Per germline, CDR1 SGHAT and CDR2 FQNNGV. The CDR3 sequence is 15 residues long. The CDR3 spells CASSLGLGRAETQYS. For the CDR3, the DNA is TGTGCCAGCAGCTTAGGGCTCGGCAGGGCAGAGACCCAGTACTCC.

This clonotype was seen many times. The chain has TRBV7-2 and TRBJ2-5; 8 nucleotides match TRBD2. CDR1 is SGHTA, CDR2 FQGNSA, per germline. CDR3 length equals 17 residues. V gave up 0 bases and J gave up 5 bases; unmatched junction bases: 11. CDR3 protein: CASSLAHRGGPTETQYF. DNA for the CDR3: TGTGCCAGCAGCTTAGCGCATCGGGGGGGGCCCACGGAGACCCAGTACTTC.

J is TRBJ2-4 and V is TRBV15, with unresolved D. With the DNA end fitting TRBJ2-7 better, the J assignment may be wrong. This CDR3 comprises 13 residues. Germline V gene sequence: CDR1 LNHNV, CDR2 YYDKDF (reference sequence). The CDR3 loop reads CATSPDSSYEQYF. DNA for the CDR3: TGTGCCACCAGCCCAGATTCTTCATACGAGCAGTACTTC.

This clonotype was seen only once. The rearrangement uses TRBV11-2 and TRBJ2-1, with D possibly TRBD1 on 6 matching bases. Germline-derived CDR1 and CDR2 are SGHAT and FQNNGV. The V end lost 0 bases, the J end lost 7 bases, and 13 bases lay between the germline ends. CDR3 size: 15 residues. CDR3 region: CASSLEGGARNEQFF. CDR3 sequence (DNA): TGTGCCAGCAGCTTAGAAGGGGGAGCTCGAAATGAGCAGTTCTTC.

This chain uses TRBV12-3 or TRBV12-4 with TRBJ1-1; no definite D call. V dropped 6 bases and J dropped 1 base, with 15 bases sitting between them. The CDR3 covers 15 residues. The CDR3 protein is CASSTPTKKNTEAFF. CDR3 DNA sequence: TGTGCCAGCAGCACCCCCACAAAGAAGAACACTGAAGCTTTCTTT.

This sequence joins TRBV28 and TRBJ1-5; D is uncertain. This CDR3 has 14 residues. Germline V CDR1 and CDR2: MDHEN, SYDVKM. Trimming removed 6 bases at V and 0 bases at J, with 9 bases between. The CDR3 DNA reads TGTGCCAGCAGGGAGTTTTATAGCAATCAGCCCCAGCATTTT. It is translated as CASREFYSNQPQHF.

The chain couples TRBV12-3 or TRBV12-4 to TRBJ1-1; D gene uncertain. This CDR3 region has 14 residues. Trimming took 6 bases from V and 4 from J, leaving 15 bases between them. The CDR3 loop reads CASSFAGSATEAFF. The CDR3 DNA sequence: TGTGCCAGCAGCTTTGCGGGCAGTGCCACTGAAGCTTTCTTT.

The genes are TRBV20-1 and TRBJ1-2, with D possibly being TRBD1 (6 bases). CDR1 is DFQATT and CDR2 is SNEGSKA in the germline V gene (reference sequence). V was cut by 3 bases and J by 8 bases, with 16 bases left in between. The CDR3 extends over 13 amino acids. The CDR3 sequence is CSARVEGVGGYTF. Here the CDR3 DNA reads TGCAGTGCTAGGGTAGAGGGGGTCGGCGGCTACACCTTC.

This clonotype was recorded many times. CDR3 amino acids: CASSDSSQETQYF. As DNA, the CDR3 is TGTGCCAGTTCAGACAGTTCCCAAGAGACCCAGTACTTC. The chain has TRBV28 and TRBJ2-5, with D tentatively TRBD1 (5 bases). There are 13 residues in the CDR3. Germline CDR1 MDHEN, CDR2 SYDVKM. Trimming took off 9 bases at V and 1 base at J, with 12 bases between the two ends.

Concerning this clonotype: A much larger clone lies one base from this, so it may be a read error. The rearrangement links TRBV6-5 to TRBJ2-7; 10 bases map to TRBD1. Germline V gene lookup returns CDR1 MNHEY and CDR2 SVGAGI. The CDR3 consists of 17 residues. The CDR3 loop is CVSSYAFWTGGSYEQYF. CDR3 bases: TGTGTCAGCAGTTACGCTTTTTGGACAGGGGGTTCCTACGAGCAGTACTTC.

The V call is TRBV12-3 or TRBV12-4, the J call TRBJ1-5, with TRBD1 matching over 8 bases. This CDR3 is 16 amino acids long. The V and J ends lost 5 bases and 0 bases, in that order; junction bases with no gene match: 6. CDR3 bases: TGTGCCAGCAGTCCAGGGGGCCGGTATAGCAATCAGCCCCAGCATTTT. This gives the protein CASSPGGRYSNQPQHF.

There are a few counts of this clonotype. This chain connects TRBV3-1 to TRBJ1-2, with 8 bases that match TRBD1. This CDR3 comprises 16 residues. The V gene's germline CDR1 is LGHDT and CDR2 YNNKEL (reference sequence). V was clipped by 4 bases and J by 5 bases; unmatched bases: 12. The CDR3 sequence: CASSRGTGTGPYGYTF. In nucleotides, the CDR3 is TGTGCCAGCAGCCGAGGGACCGGGACAGGACCATATGGCTACACCTTC. Variable domain in full (rest from reference TRBV3-1 and TRBJ1-2): DTAVSQTPKYLVTQMGNDKSIKCEQNLGHDTMYWYKQDSKKFLKIMFSYNNKELIINETVPNRFSPKSPDKAHLNLHINSLELGDSAVYFCASSRGTGTGPYGYTFGSGTRLTVV.

In this sample, this clonotype turned up many times. The chain employs TRBV29-1 and TRBJ1-1; 7 bases fit TRBD1. Germline V gives CDR1 SQVTM, CDR2 ANQGSEA. This CDR3 contains 11 residues. V lost 8 bases and J lost 7; bases outside the gene matches: 7. CDR3 sequence (DNA): TGCAGCACCCTCAGGGGGAGTGAAGCTTTCTTT. This codes for CSTLRGSEAFF. The whole variable domain, filled in from reference TRBV29-1 and TRBJ1-1, reads SAVISQKPSRDICQRGTSLTIQCQVDSQVTMMFWYRQQPGQSLTLIATANQGSEATYESGFVIDKFPISRPNLTFSTLTVSNMSPEDSSIYLCSTLRGSEAFFGQGTRLTVV.